Listed below are T cell receptor beta chains from one sample, sequenced in a study of blood T cells in healthy people across ages. TCRdb redid the calling of the 5' RACE reads with MiXCR, one entry per CDR3 protein. The table records roughly 680,000 distinct CDR3 sequences, roughly half of them present only once. Sequencing was done on a sample of blood. Every receptor here comes from a woman older than 75 in good health. Both conserved end residues are part of each CDR3.

J gene,V gene,CDR3 protein
TRBJ2-3,TRBV21-1,CASSKEPGQGISDTQYF
TRBJ1-1,TRBV29-1,CSVEERSGNTEAFF
TRBJ1-5,TRBV19,CASSGRGFDQPQHF
-,TRBV7-9,CASSYLGGRGYNEQYF
TRBJ1-1,TRBV7-3,CASSSYSGTEAFF
TRBJ2-7,TRBV5-1,CASSLQGSEQYF
TRBJ2-1,TRBV5-1,CASSFGGRENNEQFF
TRBJ1-3,TRBV7-9,CASSSRTGGNTIYF
TRBJ1-3,TRBV6-1,CASIRDERSGNTIYF
TRBJ2-3,TRBV3-1,CASSVWGDTQYF
TRBJ1-2,TRBV2,CTSVVPRGLNYGYTF
TRBJ2-3,TRBV2,CASKLTFTDTQYF
TRBJ1-1,TRBV6-5,CASGDLRRGEAFF
TRBJ2-3,TRBV27,CASSRSGGPSTDTQYF
TRBJ2-1,TRBV14,CASSQDSGLIYNEQFF
TRBJ1-2,TRBV4-3,CASSQDFGDPYGYTF
TRBJ2-3,TRBV7-3,CASSSQLATSTDTQYF
TRBJ1-1,TRBV3-1,CASSLLGGGGNGNTEAFF